A selection of T cell receptor beta chains follows, all from one sample in a study of T cells in Graves' hyperthyroidism and ophthalmopathy. TCRdb independently ran MiXCR on the multiplex PCR reads; one entry per CDR3 protein. The table includes about 560,000 distinct CDR3 sequences, approximately 14% detected once. The sample taken for sequencing was blood. The receptors shown here come from a woman aged 40 to 50 with Graves' hyperthyroidism. CDR3s include the opening cysteine and the closing phenylalanine or tryptophan. A D gene is named only where the DNA matches it firmly. The size of a clone is reported for some rows only, either as once, few or many, or as a class for expanded clones.

clone_size	j_call	v_call	d_call	cdr3_aa	cdr3_nt
many	TRBJ2-1	TRBV20-1	TRBD1	CSATDRVLEQFF	TGCAGTGCCACGGACAGGGTGCTTGAGCAGTTCTTC
.	TRBJ1-1	TRBV3-1	.	CASSQEGGGGPTEAFF	TGTGCCAGCAGCCAAGAGGGAGGGGGAGGACCCACTGAAGCTTTCTTT
.	TRBJ1-5	TRBV20-1	TRBD1	CSALTPGQYQPQHF	TGCAGTGCGCTTACCCCGGGACAGTATCAGCCCCAGCATTTT
many	TRBJ2-4	TRBV28	.	CASSLGGGGHLAKNIQYF	TGTGCCAGCAGTTTAGGGGGTGGCGGCCACCTAGCCAAAAACATTCAGTACTTC
.	TRBJ1-2	TRBV27	.	CASSLTAQFHYGYTF	TGTGCCAGCAGTTTGACAGCACAGTTCCACTATGGCTACACCTTC
many	TRBJ2-1	TRBV11-3	.	CASSFPLASYNEQFF	TGTGCCAGCAGCTTTCCACTAGCATCCTACAATGAGCAGTTCTTC
many	TRBJ2-7	TRBV20-1	TRBD1	CSAEPGQVYEQYF	TGCAGTGCAGAACCGGGACAGGTATACGAGCAGTACTTC
.	TRBJ2-7	TRBV4-1	TRBD2	CASSLTSGRVEQYF	TGCGCCAGCAGCTTAACTAGCGGGAGGGTCGAGCAGTACTTC
few	TRBJ2-2	TRBV30	.	CAWSPSSTGELFF	TGTGCCTGGAGTCCGAGTAGCACCGGGGAGCTGTTTTTT
few	TRBJ2-1	TRBV25-1	.	CASSWGEPDNEQFF	TGTGCCAGCAGTTGGGGGGAGCCGGACAATGAGCAGTTCTTC
.	TRBJ1-1	TRBV6-2/TRBV6-3	.	CASSPVGLGTEAFF	TGTGCCAGCAGCCCCGTAGGACTTGGCACTGAAGCTTTCTTT
few	TRBJ2-7	TRBV27	TRBD1	CASSSQGVYEQYF	TGTGCCAGCAGTTCCCAGGGGGTGTACGAGCAGTACTTC
many	TRBJ2-5	TRBV6-1	.	CASSEGTQETQYF	TGTGCCAGCAGTGAGGGGACACAAGAGACCCAGTACTTC
.	TRBJ2-7	TRBV7-3	TRBD2	CASSLYQREPYEQYF	TGTGCCAGCAGCTTATACCAGCGGGAACCCTACGAGCAGTACTTC
few	TRBJ2-2	TRBV29-1	.	CSVEQVKTGELFF	TGCAGCGTTGAACAGGTGAAAACCGGGGAGCTGTTTTTT
many	TRBJ1-1	TRBV5-1	.	CASSSTGGNTEAFF	TGCGCCAGCAGCAGTACAGGCGGTAACACTGAAGCTTTCTTT